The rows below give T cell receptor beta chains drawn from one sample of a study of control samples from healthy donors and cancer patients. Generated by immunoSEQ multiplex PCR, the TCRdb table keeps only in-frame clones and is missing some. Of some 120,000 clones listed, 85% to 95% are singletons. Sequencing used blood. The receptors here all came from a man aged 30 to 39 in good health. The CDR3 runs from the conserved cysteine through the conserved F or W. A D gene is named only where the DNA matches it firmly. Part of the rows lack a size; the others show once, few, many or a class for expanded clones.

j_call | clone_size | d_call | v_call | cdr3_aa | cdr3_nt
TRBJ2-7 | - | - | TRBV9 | CASSGGSHEQYF | TGTGCCAGCAGCGGCGGGTCGCACGAGCAGTACTTC
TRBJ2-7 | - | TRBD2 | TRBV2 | CAISGGEVEQYF | TGTGCCATCTCGGGGGGGGAGGTAGAGCAGTACTTC
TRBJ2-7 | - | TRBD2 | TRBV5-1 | CASSPTGGDLYF | TGCGCCAGCAGCCCCACCGGGGGGGATTTGTACTTC
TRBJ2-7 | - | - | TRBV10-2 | CASSESGGNSYEQYF | TGCGCCAGCAGTGAGTCTGGTGGGAACTCCTACGAGCAGTACTTC
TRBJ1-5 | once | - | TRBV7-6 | CASNRRHALSNQPQHF | TGTGCCAGCAATCGCCGACATGCACTTAGCAATCAGCCCCAGCATTTT
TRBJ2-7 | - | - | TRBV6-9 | CASSYSSDYEQYF | TGTGCCAGCAGTTATTCATCAGACTACGAGCAGTACTTC
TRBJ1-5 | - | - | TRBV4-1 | CASSLGPGDQPQHF | TGCGCCAGCAGCCTCGGGCCGGGGGATCAGCCCCAGCATTTT
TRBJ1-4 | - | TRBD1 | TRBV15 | CATSRDMGQGLDNEKLFF | TGTGCCACCAGCAGAGATATGGGACAGGGGCTGGATAATGAAAAACTGTTTTTT
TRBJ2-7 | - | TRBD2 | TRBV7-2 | CASSPTGGLGEQYF | TGTGCCAGCAGCCCCACGGGGGGGCTCGGCGAGCAGTACTTC
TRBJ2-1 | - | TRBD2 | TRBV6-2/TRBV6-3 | CASSLAGGTSYNEQFF | TGTGCCAGCAGTCTAGCGGGGGGGACCTCCTACAATGAGCAGTTCTTC
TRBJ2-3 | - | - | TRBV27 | CASSLASGTDTQYF | TGTGCCAGCAGTTTGGCTAGCGGCACAGATACGCAGTATTTT
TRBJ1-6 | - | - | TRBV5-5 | CASSLLRRPENSPLHF | TGTGCCAGCAGCTTGTTGAGGCGCCCCGAGAATTCACCCCTCCACTTT
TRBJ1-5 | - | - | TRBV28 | CASSSWGPQHF | TGTGCCAGCAGTTCGTGGGGGCCCCAGCATTTT
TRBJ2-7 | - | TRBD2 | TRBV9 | CASSPTGGDEQYF | TGTGCCAGCAGCCCTACGGGGGGGGACGAGCAGTACTTC
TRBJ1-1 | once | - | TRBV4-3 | CASSQDTRVRGTEAFF | TGCGCCAGCAGCCAAGATACTCGGGTGAGGGGGACTGAAGCTTTCTTT
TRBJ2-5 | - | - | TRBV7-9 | CASSYPPGAGETQYF | TGTGCCAGCAGCTACCCGCCCGGGGCCGGGGAGACCCAGTACTTC
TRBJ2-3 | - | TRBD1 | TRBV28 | CASSLYRTGGSSTDTQYF | TGTGCCAGCAGTTTATATCGGACAGGAGGCTCTAGCACAGATACGCAGTATTTT
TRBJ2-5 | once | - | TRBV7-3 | CASSFGGPGETQYF | TGTGCCAGCAGCTTCGGGGGGCCGGGAGAGACCCAGTACTTC
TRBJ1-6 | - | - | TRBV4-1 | CASSQVGFEGSPLHF | TGCGCCAGCAGCCAAGTAGGGTTCGAAGGTTCACCCCTCCACTTT
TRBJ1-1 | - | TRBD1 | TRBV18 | CASQQGGNTEAFF | TGTGCCAGCCAGCAGGGGGGGAACACTGAAGCTTTCTTT
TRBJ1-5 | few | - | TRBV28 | CASSLYQKSQHF | TGTGCCAGCAGTTTATACCAGAAGTCCCAGCATTTT
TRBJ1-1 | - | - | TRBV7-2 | CASSSTTLHSTEAFF | TGTGCCAGCAGCTCAACGACTCTCCACTCAACTGAAGCTTTCTTT
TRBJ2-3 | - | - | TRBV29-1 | CSVISGRTDTQYF | TGCAGCGTGATAAGTGGGCGCACAGATACGCAGTATTTT
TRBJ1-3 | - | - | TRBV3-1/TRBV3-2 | CASSRQRHGGNTIYF | TGTGCCAGCAGCCGACAGCGCCATGGTGGAAACACCATATATTTT
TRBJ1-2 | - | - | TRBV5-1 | CASSLRDNYGYTF | TGCGCCAGCAGCTTGCGGGACAACTATGGCTACACCTTC
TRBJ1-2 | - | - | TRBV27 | CASSLTQAYGYTF | TGTGCCAGCAGTTTAACACAGGCTTATGGCTACACCTTC
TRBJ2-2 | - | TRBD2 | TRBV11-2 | CASRGLAGRPGELFF | TGTGCCAGCAGGGGACTAGCGGGTCGGCCCGGGGAGCTGTTTTTT
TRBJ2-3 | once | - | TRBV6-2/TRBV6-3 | CASSPGARGTQYF | TGTGCCAGCAGCCCCGGGGCCCGAGGTACGCAGTATTTT
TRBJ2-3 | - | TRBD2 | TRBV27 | CASSLYGTSGGSTDTQYF | TGTGCCAGCAGTCTATACGGGACTAGCGGGGGTAGCACAGATACGCAGTATTTT
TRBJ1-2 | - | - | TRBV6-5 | CASSFRGSNYGYTF | TGTGCCAGCAGTTTCAGGGGTTCTAACTATGGCTACACCTTC
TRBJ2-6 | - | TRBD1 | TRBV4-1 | CASSQDRDRVSGANVLTF | TGCGCCAGCAGCCAAGATAGGGACAGGGTTTCTGGGGCCAACGTCCTGACTTTC
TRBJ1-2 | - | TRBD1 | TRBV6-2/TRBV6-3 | CASSYSDRGLQNSPYGYTF | TGTGCCAGCAGTTACAGCGACAGGGGTCTTCAAAATAGCCCTTATGGCTACACCTTC
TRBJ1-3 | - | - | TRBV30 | CAWSVTASGNTIYF | TGTGCCTGGAGTGTAACGGCCTCTGGAAACACCATATATTTT
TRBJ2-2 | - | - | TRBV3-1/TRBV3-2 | CASSLEATYTGELFF | TGTGCCAGCAGCCTCGAAGCAACTTACACCGGGGAGCTGTTTTTT
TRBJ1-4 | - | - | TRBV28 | CASSINEKLFF | TGTGCCAGCAGCATAAATGAAAAACTGTTTTTT
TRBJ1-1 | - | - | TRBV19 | CASSMQERTEAFF | TGTGCCAGTAGTATGCAGGAGCGCACTGAAGCTTTCTTT
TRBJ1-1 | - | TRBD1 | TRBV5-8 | CASSLGQTNTEAFF | TGTGCCAGCAGCCTGGGACAGACAAACACTGAAGCTTTCTTT
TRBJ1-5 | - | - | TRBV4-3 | CASSQDPRDNQPQHF | TGCGCCAGCAGCCAAGACCCACGAGACAATCAGCCCCAGCATTTT
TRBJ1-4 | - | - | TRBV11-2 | CASSLVGTNEKLFF | TGTGCCAGCAGCTTAGTGGGGACTAATGAAAAACTGTTTTTT
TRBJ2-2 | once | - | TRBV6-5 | CASQTGTGNTGELFF | TGTGCCAGTCAAACCGGGACGGGAAACACCGGGGAGCTGTTTTTT
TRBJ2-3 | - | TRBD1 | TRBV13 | CASSPGDRTSTDTQYF | TGTGCCAGCAGCCCGGGGGACAGGACAAGCACAGATACGCAGTATTTT
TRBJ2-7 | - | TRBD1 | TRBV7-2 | CASSLQGQQYEQYF | TGTGCCAGCAGCTTACAGGGACAGCAATACGAGCAGTACTTC
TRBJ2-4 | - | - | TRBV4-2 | CASSQDLGRGGKNIQYF | TGTGCCAGCAGCCAAGATCTTGGCAGGGGAGGCAAAAACATTCAGTACTTC
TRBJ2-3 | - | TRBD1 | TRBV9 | CASSVRDRGADTQYF | TGTGCCAGCAGCGTCCGGGACAGGGGTGCAGATACGCAGTATTTT
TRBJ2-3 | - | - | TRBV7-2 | CASSLRDPSTDTQYF | TGTGCCAGCAGCTTACGCGACCCGAGCACAGATACGCAGTATTTT
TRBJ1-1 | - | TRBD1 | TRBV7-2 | CASRDTGVNEAFF | TGTGCCAGCAGAGATACAGGGGTAAATGAAGCTTTCTTT